This is a list of T cell receptor beta chains from one sample in a study of blood T cells in healthy people across ages. TCRdb recomputed calls from the 5' RACE reads with MiXCR, one row per CDR3 protein. Of about 700,000 distinct CDR3 sequences listed, approximately 31% are singletons. Input material: blood. The receptors stem from an elderly woman in good health. The CDR3 runs from the conserved cysteine through the conserved F or W. A D gene is named only where the DNA matches it firmly. Size tells how often a clone was seen (once, few, many) or the class of an expanded clone, and some rows leave it out.

j_call d_call clone_size v_call cdr3_nt cdr3_aa
TRBJ2-3 - - TRBV30 TGTGCCTGGACCCGGGACTGGTCTAGCACAGATACGCAGTATTTT CAWTRDWSSTDTQYF
TRBJ1-2 - - TRBV7-2 TGTGCCAGCAGCTCACAGGAGCCCCCTTATGGCTACACCTTC CASSSQEPPYGYTF
TRBJ2-7 - - TRBV12-3/TRBV12-4 TGTGCCAGCAGCGCCACCACTCTGGAGCAGTACTTC CASSATTLEQYF
TRBJ1-6 - - TRBV28 TGTGCCAGCAGTTTGGCCCCCTCGGGCTCACCCCTCCACTTT CASSLAPSGSPLHF
TRBJ2-1 - many TRBV5-1 TGCGCCAGCAGCGTCCAGGGGAGCAATGAGCAGTTCTTC CASSVQGSNEQFF
TRBJ1-1 - - TRBV9 TGTGCCAGCAGCCAATCTGGGGGGGAGGGCACTGAAGCTTTCTTT CASSQSGGEGTEAFF
TRBJ1-1 - few TRBV7-2 TGTGCCAGCAGCGTTGAGAGTTACACTGAAGCTTTCTTT CASSVESYTEAFF
TRBJ1-6 - - TRBV25-1 TGTGCCAGCAGTGAATTTGGCAGGAGAAATTCACCCCTCCACTTT CASSEFGRRNSPLHF
TRBJ2-2 TRBD1 - TRBV5-1 TGCGCCAGCACATGGACAGGGGTTGCCACCGGGGAGCTGTTGTTT CASTWTGVATGELLF
TRBJ2-3 - many TRBV5-1 TGCGCCAGCAGCTTGATCAATCGGGAGAGCACAGATACGCAGTATTTT CASSLINRESTDTQYF
TRBJ2-7 TRBD1 - TRBV3-1 TGTGCCAGCAGCCAGTGGACAGGGCGGTTTTACGAGCAGTACTTC CASSQWTGRFYEQYF
TRBJ2-5 TRBD2 few TRBV5-1 TGCGCCAGCAGCTTGGAGACGGGGGGAAGGAATGAGCAGTACTTC CASSLETGGRNEQYF
TRBJ2-3 - many TRBV6-1 TGTGCCAGCAGTGAACTGGGGAGAGGTACGCAGTATTTT CASSELGRGTQYF
TRBJ2-3 TRBD1 many TRBV4-3 TGCGCCAGCAGCCAAGATACACGACAGGGGGCGAAGTATTTT CASSQDTRQGAKYF
TRBJ2-5 - many TRBV12-3/TRBV12-4 TGTGCCAGCAGGGGAGTGAGACCCAAGGAGACCCAGTACTTC CASRGVRPKETQYF
TRBJ1-2 - - TRBV6-4 TGTGCCAGCAGTGGCTCTCCCGGGTATGGCTACACCTTC CASSGSPGYGYTF
TRBJ2-1 - - TRBV6-5 TGTGCCAGCCAGAGGGAAAGACCCTACAATGAGCAGTTCTTC CASQRERPYNEQFF
TRBJ2-5 - - TRBV7-9 TGTGCCAGCAGCCAGGGGTTGCGGGAGACCCAGTACTTC CASSQGLRETQYF
TRBJ2-6 TRBD1 many TRBV6-5 TGTGCCAGCAGTTACGAAGGGACAGGGGGCCCGGGTGGGGCCAACGTCCTGACTTTC CASSYEGTGGPGGANVLTF
TRBJ1-2 - few TRBV4-2 TGTGCCAGCAGCCAAGAAGGGTCGGGTCGAGGCTACACCTTC CASSQEGSGRGYTF
TRBJ1-1 - once TRBV18 TGTGCCAGCTCAACGTCCAGTGGCTGGACTGAAGCTTTCTTT CASSTSSGWTEAFF
TRBJ2-7 TRBD2 many TRBV20-1 TGCAGTGCTAGAGGAGAGGTAGCGGGGACCCACGAGCAGTACTTC CSARGEVAGTHEQYF
TRBJ2-5 - many TRBV15 TGTGCCACCAGCAGCCTCGGGAATCGGGAGACCCAGTACTTC CATSSLGNRETQYF
TRBJ1-5 - - TRBV7-2 TGTGCCAGCAGCCAGCTCACCTCAACAGGGCGTCTGGGGCCCCAGCATTTT CASSQLTSTGRLGPQHF
TRBJ2-5 TRBD2 once TRBV7-6 TGTGCCAGCAGGCGGGAGGCGGTGGAGACCCAGTACTTC CASRREAVETQYF
TRBJ1-5 TRBD1 - TRBV6-2/TRBV6-3 TGTGCCAGCAGTTACTCGAGAAAGGACAGGGCTTTTAGCAATCAGCCCCAGCATTTT CASSYSRKDRAFSNQPQHF
TRBJ1-1 - - TRBV24-1 TGTGCCACCAGTGATGGGGTTTCTCGGACTGAAGCTTTCTTT CATSDGVSRTEAFF
TRBJ2-7 - - TRBV7-2 TGTGCCAGCAGCTTATCATATTCCGAGCAGTACTTC CASSLSYSEQYF
TRBJ2-6 - - TRBV7-2 TGTGCCAGCAGGTCAGGGTCGGCCTGGGCCAACGTCCTGACTTTC CASRSGSAWANVLTF
TRBJ2-1 - - TRBV20-1 TGCAGTGCTGAGACCCTCTCCTACAATGAGCAGTTCTTC CSAETLSYNEQFF
TRBJ1-2 - many TRBV7-2 TGTGCCAGCAGCGACACAGGGTCTTATGGCTACACCTTC CASSDTGSYGYTF
TRBJ1-5 TRBD1 few TRBV5-5 TGTGCCAGCAGCTTGGGGCAGGGGGAAAGTCAGCCCCAGCATTTT CASSLGQGESQPQHF
TRBJ1-6 - many TRBV4-3 TGCGCCAGCAGCCAAGTGGGGAGGGGCGAGTCACCCCTCCACTTT CASSQVGRGESPLHF
TRBJ2-7 - - TRBV20-1 TGCAGTGCTACAGGGGATCTATACGAGCAGTACTTC CSATGDLYEQYF
TRBJ2-7 TRBD2 many TRBV2 TGTGCCAGCGGACTAGCGGGTTCCTACGAGCAGTACTTC CASGLAGSYEQYF
TRBJ2-2 - few TRBV24-1 TGTGCCACCAGTGATTACCCCGGAACCGGGGAGCTGTTTTTT CATSDYPGTGELFF
TRBJ2-4 - few TRBV2 TGTGCCAGCGGACAGTCGGACGAAAGCAATGAGCAGTACTTC CASGQSDESNEQYF
TRBJ1-1 - many TRBV5-1 TGCGCCAGCAGCGCAGGGCCTCCGTTGCTTAACACTGAAGCTTTCTTT CASSAGPPLLNTEAFF
TRBJ2-1 TRBD2 many TRBV10-3 TGTGCCATCAGTGTAGGTAGCGGGGGAGAAAATGAGCAGTTCTTC CAISVGSGGENEQFF
TRBJ2-7 TRBD2 many TRBV7-2 TGTGCCAGCAGCTTAGCCGGGACTAGCGGGCTTCCCTACGAGCAGTACTTC CASSLAGTSGLPYEQYF